This T cell receptor beta chain was obtained from a study of OX40 agonist ivuxolimab in advanced cancers. Germline assignment: CDR1 SGHAT and CDR2 FQNNGV. The CDR3 runs 16 residues. Trimming stripped 1 base from V and 5 bases from J, with 17 bases between. The protocol was immunoSEQ multiplex PCR, while the TCRdb copy is restricted to in-frame clones and leaves out a portion. Among approximately 98,000 clones listed, more than 80% were seen once. V usage is TRBV11-2 and J usage is TRBJ1-1; maybe TRBD1 (6 bases). The clonotype comes from an adult with an advanced solid tumor such as melanoma, head and neck, liver or kidney cancer. The sequencing here drew on CD4+ or CD8+ T cells sorted from blood, taken in a trial of the OX40 agonist ivuxolimab. The chain's CDR3 is CASSLGWDTRGTEAFF. DNA for the CDR3: TGTGCCAGCAGCTTAGGATGGGACACCCGAGGTACTGAAGCTTTCTTT. The full variable domain, its missing parts supplied by reference TRBV11-2 and TRBJ1-1, is EAGVAQSPRYKIIEKRQSVAFWCNPISGHATLYWYQQILGQGPKLLIQFQNNGVVDDSQLPKDRFSAERLKGVDSTLKIQPAKLEDSAVYLCASSLGWDTRGTEAFFGQGTRLTVV.